One sample yielded the 14 T cell receptor beta chains listed below, sequenced in a study of T cells in Graves' hyperthyroidism and ophthalmopathy. RNA transcripts provided the source from which TCR beta CDR3 regions were amplified. With the HTBI primer set, the TCR CDR3 went through a first round of RT-PCR. Each CDR3 protein gets one entry after TCRdb re-called the multiplex PCR reads with MiXCR. The profile shows a few hundred thousand distinct CDR3 sequences, about 16% of them singletons. Material: blood. These receptors were taken from a woman under 40 with Graves' ophthalmopathy.

This clonotype occurred many times. The junction departs from the called germline gene at one end, perhaps through a read error. This chain uses TRBV15 with TRBJ1-5, with D possibly being TRBD1 (6 bases). The CDR3 consists of 16 residues. Germline V gives CDR1 LNHNV, CDR2 YYDKDF (reference sequence). CDR3 DNA sequence: TGTGCCACCAGCAGAGAGGTAGGGGGTGCCAATCAACCCCAGCATTTT. Translating gives CATSREVGGANQPQHF.

The chain links TRBV15 to TRBJ2-7; TRBD2 matches at 7 bases. Germline V CDR1 and CDR2: LNHNV, YYDKDF (reference sequence). V gave up 6 bases and J gave up 4 bases; unmatched junction bases: 12. The CDR3 has 15 amino acids. This chain's CDR3 is CATRESAGLPYEQYF. CDR3 DNA sequence: TGTGCCACCAGAGAGTCAGCGGGATTACCGTACGAGCAGTACTTC.

J is TRBJ1-1 and V is TRBV18, with D possibly matching TRBD1 (5 bases). With 0 bases removed from V and 3 bases from J, the gap between germline ends came to 11 bases. The CDR3 totals 15 residues. Per the germline V gene, CDR1 is KGHSH and CDR2 is LQKENI. For the CDR3, the DNA is TGTGCCAGCTCACCACCGGCTGGAGGGGACACTGAAGCTTTCTTT. This gives the protein CASSPPAGGDTEAFF.

This clonotype was seen many times. The chain couples TRBV18 to TRBJ2-2, with 8 positions matching TRBD1. CDR1 and CDR2 from the germline V gene are KGHSH and LQKENI. The CDR3 totals 15 residues. Trimming took 3 bases from V and 4 from J; bases not matched to a gene: 4. The CDR3 here is CASSPQGASTGELFF. The CDR3 DNA sequence: TGTGCCAGCTCACCCCAGGGGGCGAGCACCGGGGAGCTGTTTTTT.

This clonotype has a count of ten or more. The V call is TRBV6-1, the J call TRBJ2-7, with 10 bases aligning to TRBD2. The CDR3 spans 15 residues. Germline CDR1 MNHNS, CDR2 SASEGT. The junction had 10 bases not matched to a gene; V was cut back by 6 bases and J by 5 bases. The chain's CDR3 is CASRGGAGGLNEQYF. The CDR3 DNA reads as TGTGCCAGCAGGGGGGGAGCGGGAGGGTTAAACGAGCAGTACTTC.

This clonotype was counted at least ten times. The rearrangement joins TRBV5-5 to TRBJ2-2; TRBD1 might be the D (6 bases). V was shortened by 0 bases and J by 3 bases, with 9 bases between the two germline ends. Germline V CDR1 and CDR2: SGHKS, YYEKEE (reference sequence). This CDR3 is 15 amino acids long. CDR3 sequence (DNA): TGTGCCAGCAGCTTGGGGGGGACACACACCGGGGAGCTGTTTTTT. Its translation is CASSLGGTHTGELFF.

In this sample, this clonotype turned up many times. V gene TRBV30 combines with J gene TRBJ1-1; maybe TRBD1 (5 bases). Trimming took off 3 bases at V and 7 bases at J, with 21 bases between the two ends. Germline CDR1 is GTSNPN and CDR2 is SVGIG (reference sequence). The CDR3 extends over 15 amino acids. This chain's CDR3 is CAWSPSDKDHNEAFF. DNA of the CDR3: TGTGCCTGGAGCCCGTCGGACAAGGACCATAATGAAGCTTTCTTT.

In this sample, this clonotype turned up many times. The chain employs TRBV28 and TRBJ2-7; 7 bases are shared with TRBD1. Germline assignment: CDR1 MDHEN and CDR2 SYDVKM. V lost 3 bases, J lost 3 bases, and 5 bases stayed unmatched. This CDR3 spans 14 amino acids. Written as DNA, the CDR3 is TGTGCCAGCAGTTTCACAGGGGTGGACTACGAGCAGTACTTC. Amino acid sequence: CASSFTGVDYEQYF.

In this sample, this clonotype turned up a few times. The chain has TRBV7-2 and TRBJ2-5, with 8 bases identical to TRBD2. The CDR3 totals 14 residues. Germline CDR1 SGHTA, CDR2 FQGNSA. The J segment lost 5 bases and the V segment lost 6 bases, leaving 8 bases of the junction unmatched. The CDR3 sequence is CASSPSGRWETQYF. CDR3 DNA sequence: TGTGCCAGCAGTCCAAGCGGGAGATGGGAGACCCAGTACTTC.

The genes are TRBV7-2 and TRBJ2-5; 12 nucleotides match TRBD2. This CDR3 region has 14 residues. J lost 7 bases, V lost 5 bases, and 5 bases had no gene match. Germline CDR1 SGHTA, CDR2 FQGNSA. This CDR3 reads CASSRTSGTGTQYF. In DNA form, the CDR3 reads TGTGCCAGCAGCCGGACTAGCGGGACCGGGACCCAGTACTTC.

V usage is TRBV9 and J usage is TRBJ2-1; 8 bases are shared with TRBD1. The germline CDR1 and CDR2 sequences are SGDLS and YYNGEE. The length of the CDR3 is 16 residues. The V and J ends lost 5 bases and 1 base, in that order; junction bases with no gene match: 8. DNA of the CDR3: TGTGCCAGCAGTGAGCAGGGGGCTCGGTCCTACAATGAGCAGTTCTTC. It is translated as CASSEQGARSYNEQFF.

This clonotype was recorded a few times. The chain joins TRBV13 to TRBJ2-4, with a weak D call TRBD1 (7 bases). V lost 1 base and J lost 8, with 9 bases in between. This CDR3 is 13 amino acids long. The V gene's germline CDR1 is PRHDT and CDR2 FYEKMQ (reference sequence). In nucleotides, the CDR3 is TGTGCCAGCAGCTTAGTCAGGGGGGACATTCAGTACTTC. This gives the protein CASSLVRGDIQYF.

This clonotype was counted at least ten times. The rearrangement joins TRBV12-3 or TRBV12-4 to TRBJ2-3; TRBD1 matches 7 bases. The V and J ends lost 2 bases and 1 base, in that order; junction bases with no gene match: 9. The CDR3 spans 17 residues. Here the CDR3 reads CASSLPRQGVGTDTQYF. For the CDR3, the DNA is TGTGCCAGCAGTTTACCCAGACAGGGAGTGGGCACAGATACGCAGTATTTT.

V is TRBV27 and J is TRBJ2-7, with a tentative D call TRBD2 (5 bases). V gave up 1 base and J gave up 5 bases, with 15 bases separating them. Germline values: CDR1 MNHEY, CDR2 SMNVEV (reference sequence). The CDR3 has 15 residues. CDR3 residues: CASSLLETPGDEQYF. CDR3 DNA sequence: TGTGCCAGCAGTTTATTAGAAACACCCGGGGACGAGCAGTACTTC.